These 3 T cell receptor beta chains originate from one sample sequenced in a study of blood T cell repertoires in COVID-19. Only in-frame clones appear in the TCRdb table, and some are missing; sequencing was by immunoSEQ multiplex PCR. This table has 130,000 or so clones, just under 80% appearing once. The source material was peripheral blood. Receptors were obtained from a man aged 55 to 70 with active or convalescent COVID-19.

This clone was seen once. The chain recombines TRBV19 with TRBJ2-5; perhaps TRBD1 as D (6 bases). In germline, CDR1 is LNHDA, CDR2 SQIVND (reference sequence). Trimming took 6 bases from V and 4 from J, leaving 15 bases between them. The CDR3 covers 14 residues. The CDR3 is CASSVTGQGETQYF. In nucleotides, the CDR3 is TGTGCCAGTAGCGTTACAGGGCAAGGAGAGACCCAGTACTTC.

The J gene is TRBJ1-1, the V gene TRBV5-8; TRBD1 is a possible D gene (6 bases). V was clipped by 0 bases and J by 4 bases, with 10 bases between them. The germline V gene has CDR1 SGHTS and CDR2 YDEGEE. The CDR3 is made up of 14 amino acids. The chain's CDR3 is CASSLAGTFTEAFF. As DNA, the CDR3 is TGTGCCAGCAGCTTGGCCGGGACATTCACTGAAGCTTTCTTT.

J is TRBJ1-2 and V is TRBV7-9, with unresolved D. Germline CDR1 and CDR2: SEHNR and FQNEAQ (reference sequence). This CDR3 is 11 amino acids long. V lost 9 bases and J lost 6, with 11 bases in between. CDR3 coding DNA: TGTGCCAGTGGTAGAGGCGATGGCTACACCTTC. As protein: CASGRGDGYTF.